The present T cell receptor (beta chain) was sequenced within a study of shared clonotypes between healthy human individuals (dated by TCRdb to 2020 to 2021). With regard to the full study: A few men and two women, aged 18 to 49 years, made up the cohort. For each donor, three plates each were used for CD4 naive and CD4 memory, two plates were used for CD8 naive, and one plate was used for CD8 memory. To estimate repertoire size and how much clonotype sharing occurs between individuals, the study deeply sequenced the blood TCR repertoires of five healthy adults. To increase sequencing depth and limit assay-specific biases, different laboratories used diverse techniques to prepare libraries and sequence TCR repertoires. Leukapheresis yielded between about 0.8 and 9.5 billion PBMCs per donor.

V gives up 4 bases and J gives up 0 bases, and the segment between their germline ends measures 8 bases. The CDR3 starts with the cysteine, ends with the phenylalanine, and has 14 residues. The only DNA kept is the CDR3, 42 bases in frame from the first base. The CDR1 and CDR2 encoded by the germline V gene are WSHSY and SAAADI. Comment on this clone: No cognate antigen has been identified for it. Base qualities are not provided; no much larger clone lies one nucleotide away.

Overall results and qualifications from the work: Naive subsets generally had larger estimated clonotype richness than memory subsets. Because the study included a small number of donors, the genetic and exposure-history diversity represented was limited. Sampling was restricted to blood, and TCR repertoires in tissue are likely to differ from TCR repertoires in blood. Incomplete sequencing was indicated by rarefaction of sorted-subset datasets, despite the large sequencing depth. Pairwise subsampling led to the expectation that sequencing depth would affect the degree of clonotype sharing among donors. Sharing across a few donors was observed for around 5% of naive CD4, over 3% of naive CD8, roughly 2.3% of memory CD4, and around 0.4% of memory CD8 clonotypes. Compared with non-shared clonotypes, the clonotypes found in all four sorted-subset donors had higher generation probabilities.

Using the deep immunoSEQ assay, multiplex PCR amplified TCR CDR3 regions from genomic DNA. For each cell subset, the extracted genomic DNA was distributed evenly across all wells of several immunoSEQ 96-well plates, and each plate served as one replicate. For sorted subsets, each replicate PCR was loaded with about 200 ng genomic DNA, equivalent to approximately 27,000 T cell genomes. Purified libraries were quantified with a Qubit 3.0 fluorometer, sized on a Bioanalyzer 2100, and re-quantified with the KAPA Library Quantification kit. Each immunoSEQ 96-well plate was sequenced on its own single-read 150-cycle Illumina NextSeq 550 flow cell. The authors' analysis ran thus. Because the immunoSEQ output included only junctional sequences and no quality scores, the filtering could not be the same as the filtering used for full-length reads. Sequences were annotated with PyIR, a Python wrapper for IgBLAST v1.9, using IMGT germline references to assign V/J genes and CDR3. Reads were removed for weak V/J assignments (E-value above 1e-6), missing CDR3, stop codons, out-of-frame junctions, or ambiguous translated residues. V3J clonotypes were defined as sequences sharing an identical inferred V gene, J gene, and CDR3 amino acid sequence. Percentage overlap between repertoires was computed as shared unique clonotypes divided by the size of the smaller repertoire. RTK rarefaction, the Chao1 estimator, and Recon v2.1 estimates of unobserved clonotypes were used to assess repertoire richness. For all TCRbeta clonotypes obtained by the gDNA method from a few donors, generation probabilities were computed with OLGA. TCRdb limited this immuneACCESS table to in-frame rearrangements with V and J called. A share of clones is missing; checked studies link under half to unresolved V genes, and the rest is unexplained. V and J calls and clone size are copied from that table; D and trimming were computed from the DNA. Recorded for this sample are a few million clones; around 90% of them occurred a single time. The ten largest clones capture around 0.15% of the sample.

Donors were healthy HIV-negative adults with no recently reported acute infections or vaccinations. All donors were Caucasian adults living in Nashville, Tennessee, USA. CD4+ T cells were enriched by magnetic negative selection; naive cells were then positively selected on CD45RA, and the negative fraction formed the memory subset. After blood collection by leukapheresis, PBMCs were isolated using Ficoll-Histopaque density gradient centrifugation and then cryopreserved in the vapor phase of liquid nitrogen. Analytical flow cytometry was used to check the purity and quantity of every magnetically sorted T cell population. Each sorted fraction had its genomic DNA isolated and then quantified by UV absorbance on a Nanodrop 2000c.

Sequences were obtained from naive CD4+ T cells sorted from blood. Sample cell subset or site, as interpreted from the label and publication: CD45RA+ positively selected. The rearrangement combines TRBV10-2 with TRBJ2-3; the D gene is possibly TRBD2, with 6 bases matching. The sequence was obtained from a young man in good health. CDR3 reads: CASSAGRSTDTQYF. The nucleotide sequence reads as follows: TGCGCCAGCAGTGCCGGGAGAAGCACAGATACGCAGTATTTT.